The 21 T cell receptor beta chains in this list originate from one sample, sequenced in a study of blood T cells in healthy people across ages. A second PCR, run for roughly 7 to 11 cycles, used a sample-barcoded 5' primer plus a J-beta primer mix. TCRdb called the 5' RACE reads again in MiXCR, with one record for every CDR3 protein. This repertoire shows some 890,000 distinct CDR3 sequences, 29% found once; its top ten account for roughly 10%. The same sample was also studied in work on T cells of mothers and their children.

The sequencing input was blood. The receptors originated from a woman in her forties in good health.

The DNA for the CDR3 is TGTGCCAGCAGTCCCACTAGCGGAGGGTCAGATACGCAGTATTTT. Translating it yields CASSPTSGGSDTQYF. The rearrangement uses TRBV12-3 or TRBV12-4 and TRBJ2-3; 8 bases line up with TRBD2. The CDR3 runs 15 residues. After removal of 5 bases from V and 4 bases from J, the junction contained 8 bases not matched to a gene.

This clonotype was picked up a small number of times. The V gene is TRBV12-5, the J gene TRBJ1-1, with D possibly matching TRBD1 (6 bases). Germline loops: CDR1 LGHNT, CDR2 FRNRAP. The V end lost 4 bases, the J end lost 0 bases, and 18 bases lay between the germline ends. The CDR3 length is 17 residues. The CDR3 reads CASGSYTVGGMNTEAFF. CDR3 in DNA: TGTGCTAGTGGTTCCTACACCGTGGGGGGCATGAACACTGAAGCTTTCTTT.

This clonotype was counted a few times. The chain combines TRBV4-3 with TRBJ1-4; tentative D call: TRBD1 (5 bases). The V end lost 3 bases, the J end lost 8 bases, and 13 bases lay between the germline ends. The germline V gene has CDR1 LGHNA and CDR2 YSLEER. The CDR3 is 14 residues long. The CDR3 coding sequence is TGCGCCAGCAGCCAGGGGCCGGGCAAGGAAAAACTGTTTTTT. It translates to CASSQGPGKEKLFF.

The rearrangement uses TRBV20-1 and TRBJ2-1; D assignment may be TRBD1 or TRBD2 (6 bases each). The V gene lost 0 bases and the J gene lost 6 bases, with 24 bases spanning the gap. CDR3 length: 18 amino acids. Germline values: CDR1 DFQATT, CDR2 SNEGSKA (reference sequence). The CDR3 nucleotides read TGCAGTGCTAGAGATATCCCCACCAGATTAGGGGGGCTCAATGAGCAGTTCTTC. As protein: CSARDIPTRLGGLNEQFF.

In its sample, this clonotype was seen many times. V is TRBV3-1 and J is TRBJ2-7; D is perhaps TRBD1 (6 bases). Deletions cut 4 bases from V and 2 bases from J, with 12 bases between. The CDR3 has 14 amino acids. Germline V gene data show CDR1 as LGHDT and CDR2 as YNNKEL (reference sequence). The chain's CDR3 is CASSRGGMTYEQYF. CDR3 bases: TGTGCCAGCAGCCGTGGGGGCATGACCTACGAGCAGTACTTC.

This clonotype was picked up many times. The chain has TRBV6-4 and TRBJ2-1; unclear D gene. This CDR3 spans 13 amino acids. From germline, CDR1 is MRHNA and CDR2 SNTAGT. Trimming left V 5 bases short and J 2 bases short, with 7 bases between. Here the CDR3 DNA reads TGTGCCAGCAGTTCCATGCCCTACAATGAGCAGTTCTTC. Its translation is CASSSMPYNEQFF.

The sample holds many counts of this clonotype. The V gene is TRBV20-1, the J gene TRBJ2-7; 7 bases are shared with TRBD2. Trimming at V came to 0 bases and at J to 0 bases, leaving 5 bases not matched to a gene. This CDR3 region has 15 residues. CDR1 is DFQATT, CDR2 SNEGSKA, per germline (reference sequence). The CDR3 loop reads CSARDPRGTSYEQYF. As DNA, the CDR3 is TGCAGTGCTAGAGATCCGCGGGGGACCTCCTACGAGCAGTACTTC.

A word on this clonotype: A much larger clone differs from this one at a single base, so this may be a read error. This rearrangement joins TRBV20-1 to TRBJ2-1; D is unclear. There are 11 residues in the CDR3. Germline V gene lookup returns CDR1 DFQATT and CDR2 SNEGSKA (reference sequence). CDR3 amino acids: CRAGRVNEQFF. In nucleotides, the CDR3 is TGCAGGGCCGGAAGGGTGAATGAGCAGTTCTTC.

This clonotype was seen a few times. The CDR3 DNA reads as TGCAGTGCTAGGGGACTAGCGGCACCCACAGATACGCAGTATTTT. Encoded protein: CSARGLAAPTDTQYF. V is TRBV20-1 and J is TRBJ2-3; TRBD2 matches at 11 bases. Per germline, CDR1 DFQATT and CDR2 SNEGSKA (reference sequence). The CDR3 is made up of 15 amino acids. The V and J ends lost 3 bases and 2 bases, in that order; junction bases with no gene match: 4.

The chain employs TRBV6-6 and TRBJ1-5, with D maybe TRBD1 (5 bases). In germline, CDR1 is MNHNY, CDR2 SVGAGI (reference sequence). The CDR3 is 14 amino acids. Trimming took off 2 bases at V and 2 bases at J, with 7 bases between the two ends. The CDR3 region is CASSYRGGNQPQHF. The DNA for the CDR3 is TGTGCCAGCAGTTACCGGGGGGGCAATCAGCCCCAGCATTTT.

In its sample, this clonotype was seen many times. The CDR3 is CASSEGATSYEQYF. The DNA of the CDR3 is TGTGCCAGCAGCGAGGGGGCGACCAGCTACGAGCAGTACTTC. This chain links TRBV9 with TRBJ2-7; 7 nucleotides match TRBD1. Germline V gene sequence: CDR1 SGDLS, CDR2 YYNGEE. V lost 3 bases and J lost 3; bases outside the gene matches: 6. The length of the CDR3 is 14 residues.

The J gene is TRBJ1-2, the V gene TRBV28; no clear D. Germline assignment: CDR1 MDHEN and CDR2 SYDVKM. The V gene lost 2 bases and the J gene lost 7 bases, with 17 bases spanning the gap. The CDR3 sequence is 15 residues long. DNA for the CDR3: TGTGCCAGCAGTTTAATCACGGTCTTGCAGGCTGGCTACACCTTC. It yields the protein CASSLITVLQAGYTF.

Remarks on this clonotype: This may stem from a read error, because a much larger clone lies one nucleotide away. CDR3 loop: CASNPDSYGYTF. DNA for the CDR3: TGTGCCAGCAACCCGGACAGCTATGGCTACACCTTC. The chain recombines TRBV12-3 or TRBV12-4 with TRBJ1-2; tentative D call: TRBD1 (6 bases). V lost 7 bases to trimming and J lost 4 bases, with 10 bases between them. The CDR3 covers 12 residues.

The chain combines TRBV7-9 with TRBJ2-6; D could derive from TRBD1 or TRBD2 (5 bases each). Germline V gene sequence: CDR1 SEHNR, CDR2 FQNEAQ (reference sequence). The CDR3 contains 19 residues. With 0 bases removed from V and 0 bases from J, the gap between germline ends came to 15 bases. The chain's CDR3 is CASSLATGRRLSGANVLTF. DNA for the CDR3: TGTGCCAGCAGCTTAGCTACGGGACGACGCCTCTCTGGGGCCAACGTCCTGACTTTC.

Turning to this clonotype: Since a much larger clone is just one base distant, this may be a read error. The chain recombines TRBV5-6 with TRBJ2-7; D perhaps matches TRBD2 (5 bases). The DNA end is a closer match to TRBJ2-5, so the J assignment may be wrong. Germline V gene lookup returns CDR1 SGHDT and CDR2 YYEEEE. This CDR3 is 12 amino acids long. CDR3 in amino acids: CASSLESGTQYF. CDR3 sequence (DNA): TGTGCCAGCAGCTTGGAGAGCGGGACCCAGTACTTC.

J is TRBJ1-1 and V is TRBV30; 7 nucleotides match TRBD1. CDR1 is GTSNPN and CDR2 is SVGIG in the germline V gene (reference sequence). This CDR3 spans 13 amino acids. The V and J ends lost 3 bases and 1 base, in that order; junction bases with no gene match: 2. The CDR3 DNA reads TGTGCCTGGAGGGAGGGGGCGAACACTGAAGCTTTCTTT. Protein product: CAWREGANTEAFF.

The chain recombines TRBV15 with TRBJ1-1; D is undetermined. Trimming cost V 0 bases and J 1 base, with 12 bases left between them. Germline CDR1 LNHNV, CDR2 YYDKDF (reference sequence). CDR3 length: 16 amino acids. The CDR3 nucleotides are TGTGCCACCAGCAGAGATCAGTTACTGCAGAACACTGAAGCTTTCTTT. Translation: CATSRDQLLQNTEAFF.

The rearrangement uses TRBV6-1 and TRBJ2-1, with 12 bases aligning to TRBD1. CDR1 is MNHNS, CDR2 SASEGT, per germline. The ends lost 2 bases at V and 0 bases at J; junction bases unmatched: 5. The CDR3 contains 18 residues. The CDR3 bases are TGTGCCAGCAGTGAACGGGACAGGGGGCTTAGCTCCTACAATGAGCAGTTCTTC. Encoded protein: CASSERDRGLSSYNEQFF.

The chain couples TRBV9 to TRBJ2-1, with 10 positions matching TRBD1. V trimming: 4 bases; J trimming: 2 bases; junction bases outside the gene matches: 15. Looked up from germline, CDR1 is SGDLS and CDR2 is YYNGEE. This CDR3 has 19 amino acids. Here the CDR3 DNA reads TGTGCCAGCAGCCCCCGGACAGGGGGTGGCAAAAGCCCCTACAATGAGCAGTTCTTC. It encodes CASSPRTGGGKSPYNEQFF.

This clonotype was recorded many times. V usage is TRBV5-1 and J usage is TRBJ2-7; 10 positions agree with TRBD1. The V and J ends lost 6 bases and 6 bases, in that order; junction bases with no gene match: 12. This CDR3 is 15 amino acids long. Germline loops: CDR1 SGHRS, CDR2 YFSETQ. For the CDR3, the DNA is TGCGCCAGCACGGGAAGTGGGACAGGGGCCTCCGAGCAGTACTTC. This gives the protein CASTGSGTGASEQYF.

The CDR3 sequence is CASSSPQGIPYEQYF. In DNA, the CDR3 is TGTGCCAGCAGTTCACCACAGGGTATCCCCTACGAGCAGTACTTC. The rearrangement links TRBV12-3 or TRBV12-4 to TRBJ2-7, with TRBD1 as a possible D gene (6 bases). CDR3 length equals 15 residues. With 4 bases removed from V and 2 bases from J, the gap between germline ends came to 15 bases.